Each of the 5 T cell receptor beta chains below was sequenced from the same sample in a study of blood T cell repertoires in COVID-19. Some clones are missing from TCRdb's copy, which holds only in-frame ones; the method was immunoSEQ multiplex PCR. The data contain fewer than 90,000 clones, approximately 79% of them singletons. Sequences were obtained from peripheral blood. Receptors were obtained from a woman aged 80 or over with acute or convalescent COVID-19.

The chain combines TRBV29-1 with TRBJ1-2, with D uncertain. CDR3 size: 15 residues. V was cut by 4 bases and J by 4 bases, with 19 bases left in between. Per germline, CDR1 SQVTM and CDR2 ANQGSEA. The CDR3 is CSVVFAHAKSYGYTF. The CDR3 bases are TGCAGCGTTGTCTTTGCCCATGCCAAGAGCTATGGCTACACCTTC.

Remarks on this clone: A much more abundant neighbour one base away suggests this may be a read error. This sample also contains other DNA sequences that code for the same CDR3. The J gene is TRBJ2-7, the V gene TRBV3-1 (or the pseudogene TRBV3-2); the D gene is possibly TRBD2 (7 bases). Germline V CDR1 and CDR2: LGHDT, YNNKEL (reference sequence). The CDR3 contains 13 residues. V shed 8 bases and J shed 10 bases, with 21 bases lying between them. The chain's CDR3 is CASSINPGGEQYF. DNA for the CDR3: TGTGCCAGCTCCATCAATCCGGGGGGCGAACAGTACTTC.

In nucleotides, the CDR3 is TGTGCCAGCAGCTTCGGCCAGGGGGCGCGGGGGGCTTTCTTT. Its translation is CASSFGQGARGAFF. The chain couples TRBV13 to TRBJ1-1, with TRBD1 matching over 8 bases. CDR3 length: 14 amino acids. Germline V gives CDR1 PRHDT, CDR2 FYEKMQ (reference sequence). Unmatched junction bases numbered 11, after V lost 3 bases and J lost 11 bases.

The chain employs TRBV5-8 and TRBJ1-2; 7 bases line up with TRBD1. Germline V gene sequence: CDR1 SGHTS, CDR2 YDEGEE. This CDR3 comprises 16 residues. V gave up 1 base and J gave up 7 bases; unmatched junction bases: 13. The CDR3 here is CASSLRTGPGLSGYTF. The CDR3 region has the DNA TGTGCCAGCAGCTTGAGGACAGGCCCTGGGTTGAGTGGCTACACCTTC.

This chain links TRBV7-6 with TRBJ2-1; perhaps TRBD1 as D (6 bases). The CDR3 is 14 residues long. The germline V and J ends were trimmed by 5 bases and 10 bases, with 18 bases remaining between them. Germline values: CDR1 SGHVS, CDR2 FNYEAQ. The CDR3 DNA follows: TGTGCCAGCAGCCCCCTCAGTGGGGGCGGGGAGCAGTTCTTC. The encoded protein is CASSPLSGGGEQFF.